Included here is one T cell receptor (beta chain) sequence, with context. Its matching antigen is unknown. Clones were read by immunoSEQ multiplex PCR, and TCRdb kept only the in-frame ones, dropping some. The repertoire holds several thousand clones, with around 85% as singletons. The sample originates from a study of immune cell composition in non-small cell lung cancer. Overall study findings and caveats: Squamous carcinomas (approximately 75%) more often had tumour-associated clones >0.5% than adenocarcinomas (around 33%).

The clonotype originates from a human donor with non-small cell lung cancer. Specimen: lung tumor tissue.

CDR3: CATSREQTSYNEQFF. The CDR3, as DNA: TGTGCCACCAGCAGAGAACAGACCTCCTACAATGAGCAGTTCTTC. V is TRBV15 and J is TRBJ2-1; D gene ambiguous. Per the germline V gene, CDR1 is LNHNV and CDR2 is YYDKDF (reference sequence). The V end lost 0 bases, the J end lost 0 bases, and 6 bases lay between the germline ends. CDR3 size: 15 residues.